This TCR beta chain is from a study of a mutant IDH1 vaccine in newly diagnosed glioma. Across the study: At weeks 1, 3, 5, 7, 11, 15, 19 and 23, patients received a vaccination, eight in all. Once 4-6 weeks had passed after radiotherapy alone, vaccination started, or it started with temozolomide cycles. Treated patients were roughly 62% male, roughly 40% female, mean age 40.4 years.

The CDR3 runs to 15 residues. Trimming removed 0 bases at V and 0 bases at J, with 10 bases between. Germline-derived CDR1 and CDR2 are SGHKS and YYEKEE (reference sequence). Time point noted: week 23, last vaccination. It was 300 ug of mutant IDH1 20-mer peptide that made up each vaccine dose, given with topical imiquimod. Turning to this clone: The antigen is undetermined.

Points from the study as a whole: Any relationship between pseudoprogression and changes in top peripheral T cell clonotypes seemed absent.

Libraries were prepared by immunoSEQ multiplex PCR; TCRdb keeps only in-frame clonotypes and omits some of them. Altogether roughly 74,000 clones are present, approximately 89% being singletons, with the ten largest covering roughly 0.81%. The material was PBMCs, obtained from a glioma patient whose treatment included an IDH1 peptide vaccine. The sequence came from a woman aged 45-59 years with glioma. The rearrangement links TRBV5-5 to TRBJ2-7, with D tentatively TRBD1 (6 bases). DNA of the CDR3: TGTGCCAGCAGCTTGGGACAGGAAAGCTCCTACGAGCAGTACTTC. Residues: CASSLGQESSYEQYF.